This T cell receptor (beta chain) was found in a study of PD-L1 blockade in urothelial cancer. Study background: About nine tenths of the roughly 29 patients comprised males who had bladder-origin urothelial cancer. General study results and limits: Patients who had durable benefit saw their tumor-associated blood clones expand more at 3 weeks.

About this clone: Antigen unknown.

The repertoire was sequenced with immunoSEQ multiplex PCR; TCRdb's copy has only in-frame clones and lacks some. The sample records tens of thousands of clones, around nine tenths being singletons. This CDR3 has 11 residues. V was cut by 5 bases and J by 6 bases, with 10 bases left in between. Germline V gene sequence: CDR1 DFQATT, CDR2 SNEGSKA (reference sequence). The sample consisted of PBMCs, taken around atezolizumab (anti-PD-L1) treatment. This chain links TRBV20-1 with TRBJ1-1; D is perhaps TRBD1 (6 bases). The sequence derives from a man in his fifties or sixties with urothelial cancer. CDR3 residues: CSAPEGAEAFF. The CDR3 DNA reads TGCAGTGCTCCCGAGGGGGCTGAAGCTTTCTTT.